A selection of T cell receptor beta chains follows, all from one sample in a study of identifying expanded T cells in peripheral blood. Assay: immunoSEQ multiplex PCR; the TCRdb copy retains only in-frame clones and omits some. This sample has around 75,000 clones, with roughly nine tenths found just once. The sample was blood. The receptor source for this set is a person aged 18-69 years in good health. Each CDR3 is given with its conserved first and last residue. Fields, in order: V gene, clone size, J gene, D gene, CDR3 protein, CDR3 DNA. A D gene is named only where the DNA matches it firmly. The size field is filled for only some rows; it gives once, few, many or a size class.

TRBV6-5	.	TRBJ2-5	TRBD1	CASSYTPGQGQETQYF	TGTGCCAGCAGTTACACACCGGGACAGGGGCAGGAGACCCAGTACTTC
TRBV7-8	.	TRBJ1-4	.	CASSLVGTDREKLFF	TGTGCCAGCAGCTTAGTGGGGACGGATCGTGAAAAACTGTTTTTT
TRBV2	.	TRBJ1-5	.	CASSQYLTVSNQPQHF	TGTGCCAGCAGTCAATATCTTACAGTTAGCAATCAGCCCCAGCATTTT
TRBV19	once	TRBJ2-1	.	CASNGYRDNEQFF	TGTGCCAGTAACGGATACCGAGACAATGAGCAGTTCTTC
TRBV6-1	.	TRBJ1-2	.	CASSANFGTYGYTF	TGTGCCAGCAGTGCGAACTTTGGGACCTATGGCTACACCTTC
TRBV5-6	.	TRBJ2-3	.	CASSLGSGTTRDTQYF	TGTGCCAGCAGCTTGGGGTCAGGAACTACGCGAGATACGCAGTATTTT
TRBV6-1	.	TRBJ1-1	TRBD1	CASARGETEAFF	TGTGCCAGCGCCAGGGGGGAAACCGAAGCTTTCTTT
TRBV27	.	TRBJ2-7	.	CASGVDGSYEQYF	TGTGCCAGCGGGGTTGATGGTTCCTACGAGCAGTACTTC
TRBV29-1	.	TRBJ2-2	.	CSGRGTGDNTGELFF	TGCAGCGGCAGGGGTACCGGGGACAACACCGGGGAGCTGTTTTTT
TRBV9	.	TRBJ1-2	.	CASSVDSTGFYGYTF	TGTGCCAGCAGCGTCGACTCTACAGGATTCTATGGCTACACCTTC
TRBV6-5	.	TRBJ1-4	.	CASSSGRQKQEKLFF	TGTGCCAGCAGTTCCGGACGACAGAAACAAGAAAAACTGTTTTTT
TRBV5-5	.	TRBJ1-5	.	CASSGGTLGDQPQHF	TGTGCCAGCAGTGGGGGAACCCTTGGAGATCAGCCCCAGCATTTT
TRBV15	.	TRBJ1-2	.	CATSRDVTVGYGYTF	TGTGCCACCAGCAGAGATGTAACAGTAGGATATGGCTACACCTTC
TRBV18	.	TRBJ1-5	TRBD1	CASSSRDRDNQPQHF	TGTGCCAGCTCATCCCGGGACAGGGATAATCAGCCCCAGCATTTT
TRBV4-3	.	TRBJ2-3	TRBD2	CASSQDGASGAAQYF	TGCGCCAGCAGCCAAGATGGGGCTAGCGGGGCGGCGCAGTATTTT
TRBV28	.	TRBJ1-2	TRBD1	CASSSGQYGYTF	TGTGCCAGCAGTTCGGGACAGTATGGCTACACCTTC
TRBV10-3	.	TRBJ2-2	.	CAISESNGELFF	TGTGCCATCAGTGAGTCGAACGGGGAGCTGTTTTTT
TRBV21-1	.	TRBJ1-1	.	CASSKDYRPPPAEAFF	TGTGCCAGCAGCAAAGATTATCGCCCACCTCCAGCTGAAGCTTTCTTT
TRBV27	.	TRBJ1-5	.	CASRGPQPQHF	TGTGCCAGCCGGGGTCCTCAGCCCCAGCATTTT
TRBV27	.	TRBJ2-2	.	CASMADYTGELFF	TGTGCCAGCATGGCAGACTACACCGGGGAGCTGTTTTTT
TRBV27	.	TRBJ2-5	TRBD1	CASSLSGGGETQYF	TGTGCCAGCAGTTTATCAGGGGGCGGGGAGACCCAGTACTTC
TRBV19	once	TRBJ2-3	.	CASSIGREVLYTDTQYF	TGTGCCAGTAGTATCGGGAGAGAAGTGCTGTACACAGATACGCAGTATTTT
TRBV5-1	.	TRBJ2-7	TRBD2	CASSLSGVSYEQYF	TGCGCCAGCAGCTTGAGCGGGGTTTCCTACGAGCAGTACTTC
TRBV30	.	TRBJ2-3	.	CAWSWDSEGRSDTQYF	TGTGCCTGGAGTTGGGACAGCGAGGGGAGGTCAGATACGCAGTATTTT
TRBV18	.	TRBJ2-7	TRBD1	CASSPPGGEQYF	TGTGCCAGCTCACCCCCAGGGGGCGAGCAGTACTTC
TRBV7-8	.	TRBJ2-3	.	CASSPREILTDTQYF	TGTGCCAGCAGCCCGCGTGAGATTCTCACAGATACGCAGTATTTT
TRBV9	.	TRBJ2-1	.	CASSVAGLYNEQFF	TGTGCCAGCAGCGTTGCCGGACTCTACAATGAGCAGTTCTTC
TRBV28	.	TRBJ2-2	.	CASTTNRRGRVGELFF	TGTGCCAGCACCACCAATCGCCGGGGGCGCGTCGGGGAGCTGTTTTTT
TRBV4-2	.	TRBJ2-5	TRBD1	CASSQVQGIQETQYF	TGTGCCAGCAGCCAAGTACAGGGGATCCAAGAGACCCAGTACTTC
TRBV2	once	TRBJ2-7	TRBD1	CASRGGQGLYEQYF	TGTGCCAGCAGGGGGGGACAGGGACTCTACGAGCAGTACTTC
TRBV9	.	TRBJ2-1	.	CASSVYSVGGNEQFF	TGTGCCAGCAGCGTATATAGCGTGGGAGGCAATGAGCAGTTCTTC
TRBV19	.	TRBJ1-1	TRBD1	CASSGQGIAEAFF	TGTGCCAGCAGCGGACAGGGGATTGCTGAAGCTTTCTTT
TRBV5-1	.	TRBJ2-1	TRBD2	CASSRILAGKYNEQFF	TGCGCCAGCAGCCGCATACTAGCGGGAAAATACAATGAGCAGTTCTTC
TRBV29-1	.	TRBJ2-2	.	CSVELALNTGELFF	TGCAGCGTTGAGCTAGCCTTGAACACCGGGGAGCTGTTTTTT
TRBV5-1	once	TRBJ1-3	.	CASSQSTALRSGNTIYF	TGCGCCAGCAGCCAATCGACAGCCTTACGCTCTGGAAACACCATATATTTT
TRBV18	.	TRBJ1-3	TRBD1	CASSPEQGSGNTIYF	TGTGCCAGCTCACCAGAACAGGGGTCTGGAAACACCATATATTTT
TRBV7-2	once	TRBJ2-7	TRBD2	CASSQGAGTYEQYF	TGTGCCAGCAGCCAAGGAGCGGGAACCTACGAGCAGTACTTC
TRBV7-3	.	TRBJ2-2	.	CASSPPAGPNTGELFF	TGTGCCAGCAGCCCCCCGGCGGGCCCGAACACCGGGGAGCTGTTTTTT
TRBV11-2	once	TRBJ1-2	.	CASSPTAFPAYGYTF	TGTGCCAGCAGCCCAACAGCTTTCCCAGCGTATGGCTACACCTTC
TRBV14	.	TRBJ1-1	.	CASSHNRAGATEAFF	TGTGCCAGCAGCCACAACCGGGCGGGGGCCACTGAAGCTTTCTTT
TRBV7-3	.	TRBJ2-7	.	CASSQEQGVSYEQYF	TGCGCCAGCAGCCAAGAACAGGGAGTATCCTACGAGCAGTACTTC
TRBV7-8	few	TRBJ1-2	.	CASSLVAAGVNGYTF	TGTGCCAGCAGCTTAGTTGCCGCAGGGGTGAATGGCTACACCTTC